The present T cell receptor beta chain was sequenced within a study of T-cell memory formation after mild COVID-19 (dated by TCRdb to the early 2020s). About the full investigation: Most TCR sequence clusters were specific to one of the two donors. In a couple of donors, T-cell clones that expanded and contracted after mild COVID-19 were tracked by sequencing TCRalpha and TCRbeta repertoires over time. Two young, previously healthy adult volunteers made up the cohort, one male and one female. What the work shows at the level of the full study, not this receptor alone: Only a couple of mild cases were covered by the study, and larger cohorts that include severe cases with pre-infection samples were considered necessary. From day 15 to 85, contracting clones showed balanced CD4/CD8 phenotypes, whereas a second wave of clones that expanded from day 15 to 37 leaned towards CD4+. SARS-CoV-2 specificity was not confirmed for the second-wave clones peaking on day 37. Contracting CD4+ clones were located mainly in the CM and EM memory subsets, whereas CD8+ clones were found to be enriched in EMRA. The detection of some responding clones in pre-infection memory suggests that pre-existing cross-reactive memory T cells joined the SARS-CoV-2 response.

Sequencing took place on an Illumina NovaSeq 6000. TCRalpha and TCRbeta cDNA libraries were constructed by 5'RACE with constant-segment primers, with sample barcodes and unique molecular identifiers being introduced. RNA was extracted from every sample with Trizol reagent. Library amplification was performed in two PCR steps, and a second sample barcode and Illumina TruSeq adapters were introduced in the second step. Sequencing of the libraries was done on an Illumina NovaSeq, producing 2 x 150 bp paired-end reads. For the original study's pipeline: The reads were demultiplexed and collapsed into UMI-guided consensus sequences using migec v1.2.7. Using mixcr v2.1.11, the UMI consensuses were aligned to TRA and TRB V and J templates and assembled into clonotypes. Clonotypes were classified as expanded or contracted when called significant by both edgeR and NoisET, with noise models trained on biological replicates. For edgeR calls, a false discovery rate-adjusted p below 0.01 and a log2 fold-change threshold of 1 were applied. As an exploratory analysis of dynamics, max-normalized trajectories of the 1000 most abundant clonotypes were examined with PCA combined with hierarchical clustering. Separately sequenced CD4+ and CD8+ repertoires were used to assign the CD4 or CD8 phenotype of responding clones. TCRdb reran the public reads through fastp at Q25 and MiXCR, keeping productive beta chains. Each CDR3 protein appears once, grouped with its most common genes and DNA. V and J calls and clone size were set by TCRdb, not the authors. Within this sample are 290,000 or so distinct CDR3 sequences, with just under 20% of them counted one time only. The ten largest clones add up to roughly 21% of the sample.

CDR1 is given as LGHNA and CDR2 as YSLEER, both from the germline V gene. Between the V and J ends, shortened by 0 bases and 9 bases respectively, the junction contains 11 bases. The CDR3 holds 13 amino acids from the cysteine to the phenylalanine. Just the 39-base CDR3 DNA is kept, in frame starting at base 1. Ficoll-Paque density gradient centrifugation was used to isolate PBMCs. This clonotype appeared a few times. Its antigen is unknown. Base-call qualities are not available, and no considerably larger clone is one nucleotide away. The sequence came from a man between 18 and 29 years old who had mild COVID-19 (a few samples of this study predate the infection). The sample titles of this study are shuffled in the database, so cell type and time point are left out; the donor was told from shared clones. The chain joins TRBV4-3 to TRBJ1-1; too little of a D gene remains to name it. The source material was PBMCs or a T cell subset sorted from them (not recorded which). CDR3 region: CASSQDRAEKAFF. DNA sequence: TGCGCCAGCAGCCAAGATCGGGCAGAGAAAGCTTTCTTT.